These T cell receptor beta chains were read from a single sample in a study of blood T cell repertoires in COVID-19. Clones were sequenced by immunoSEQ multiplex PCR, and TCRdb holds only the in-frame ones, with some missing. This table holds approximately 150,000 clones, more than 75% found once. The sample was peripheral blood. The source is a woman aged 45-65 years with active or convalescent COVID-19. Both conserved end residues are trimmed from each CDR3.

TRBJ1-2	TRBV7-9	ASSLAPWRGGYT
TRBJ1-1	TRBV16	ASSQQGLNTEAF
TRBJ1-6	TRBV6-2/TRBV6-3	ASSYVEGASPLH
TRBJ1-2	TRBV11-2	ASSLVGGYGYT
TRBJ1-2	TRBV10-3	AIKKGDYGYT
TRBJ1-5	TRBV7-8	ASRGGTGHGQPQH
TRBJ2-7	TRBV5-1	ASSLAGTQPYEQY
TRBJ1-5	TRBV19	ARGAGWSQPQH
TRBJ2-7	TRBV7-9	ASSSAGAEGQY
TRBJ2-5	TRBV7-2	ASSYDRTQETQY
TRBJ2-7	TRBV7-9	ASSHSLQGAEYEQY
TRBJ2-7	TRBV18	ASSPLTGGYWQY
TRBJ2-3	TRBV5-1	ASSFTQRGSADTQY
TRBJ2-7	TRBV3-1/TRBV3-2	ASSQDTRGRYEQY
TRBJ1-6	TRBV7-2	ASSTRQGAGSPLH
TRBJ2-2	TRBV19	ASSIPSDRAIGELF
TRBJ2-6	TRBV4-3	ASSLYFRGPGANVLT
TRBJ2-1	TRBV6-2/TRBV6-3	ASSYRTANEQF
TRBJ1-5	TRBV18	ASSLRGQGNQPQH
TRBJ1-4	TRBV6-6	ASRPYRGRIEKLF
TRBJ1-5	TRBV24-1	ATSESRPNQPQH
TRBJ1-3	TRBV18	ASSPPSLPSGNTIY
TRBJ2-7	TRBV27	ASSLGLAGYEQY
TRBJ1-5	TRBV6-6	ASSAHRADSNQPQH
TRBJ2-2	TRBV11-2	ASSHPLGGGSTGELF
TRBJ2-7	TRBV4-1	ASSPSTGTASEQY
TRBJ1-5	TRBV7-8	ASSLTGYNQPQH
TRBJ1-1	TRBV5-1	ASSREVTTNTEAF
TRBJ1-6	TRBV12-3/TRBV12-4	ASGQGENSPLH
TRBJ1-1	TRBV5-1	ASSLAPPDRVNTEAF
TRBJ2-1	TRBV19	ASSIDLAGGPQSPF
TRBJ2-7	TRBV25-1	ASSSSAGVGEQY
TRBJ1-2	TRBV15	ATNLDRVGGYT
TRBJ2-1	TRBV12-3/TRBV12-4	ASGPSSYNEQF
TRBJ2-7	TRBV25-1	ASSEWGLTSGGYEQY
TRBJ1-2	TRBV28	ASRGAGTGSNGYT
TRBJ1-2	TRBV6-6	ASRTTTGGVGDGYT
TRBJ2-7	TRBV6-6	ASILVPQGSYEQY
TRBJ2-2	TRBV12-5	ASGQNQGALFGELF
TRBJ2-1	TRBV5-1	ASSLTMNEQF
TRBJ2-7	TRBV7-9	ASSFPDRTPTEQY
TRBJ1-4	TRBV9	ASSGTRARATNEKLF
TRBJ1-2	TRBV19	ASSMGDRGKTANYGYT
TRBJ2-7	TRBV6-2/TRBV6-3	ASSSPSLGVAGVFYEQY
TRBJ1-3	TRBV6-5	ASSLSGVLGNTIY
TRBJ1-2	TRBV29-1	SVLKTGGDYGYT
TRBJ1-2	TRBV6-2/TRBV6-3	ASSYSKGTDYGYT
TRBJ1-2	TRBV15	ATSTGDYGYT
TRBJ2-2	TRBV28	ASSFGGSLTGELF
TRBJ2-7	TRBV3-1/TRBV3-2	ASSQDGLADYCSYEQY
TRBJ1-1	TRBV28	ASSSTGVRVTEAF